This TCR beta chain was found in a study of response to subunit inactivated influenza vaccine. TCRdb re-called the RT-PCR reads through MiXCR, storing one row per CDR3 protein. The sample yields approximately 480,000 distinct CDR3 sequences, about 10% seen once. Study outcomes and limitations: A suggestion made by the authors is that each seasonal influenza vaccination recruits few new T cells.

This CDR3 is 14 amino acids long. V was trimmed by 1 base and J by 3 bases, leaving 10 bases between them. Germline loops: CDR1 SGHRS, CDR2 YFSETQ. A remark on this clonotype: Antigen specificity is unknown.

The sequence was collected from a man aged 50 to 60 who received an inactivated influenza vaccine. This chain joins TRBV5-1 and TRBJ1-1; tentatively, D is TRBD1 (5 bases). The input for sequencing was PBMCs from blood, taken around seven weeks after vaccination. The CDR3 here is CASSLRTGHTEAFF. Written as DNA, the CDR3 is TGCGCCAGCAGCTTGAGAACAGGACACACTGAAGCTTTCTTT.